This T cell receptor (beta chain) was sequenced during a study of T cells in Graves' hyperthyroidism and ophthalmopathy. The TCR beta CDR3 regions underwent amplification using RNA transcripts as the source. The primer set for the first-round RT-PCR of the TCR CDR3 was HTBI. TCRdb independently ran MiXCR on the multiplex PCR reads; one entry per CDR3 protein. The sample has 250,000 to 300,000 distinct CDR3 sequences; about 15% are singletons. V lost 4 bases and J lost 1, with 10 bases in between. The CDR3 spans 14 residues. CDR1 is LGHDT, CDR2 YNNKEL, per germline (reference sequence). The study left out patients who had uncontrolled infection, other autoimmune disease, pregnancy or lactation. Clinical symptoms, serum thyroxine, TRAb, thyroid ultrasound and orbital computed tomography established diagnosis. General study results and limits: Peripheral blood also featured most of the thyroid clonotypes expanded above 0.001.

This clonotype was recorded at least ten times. What it binds is unknown. V gene TRBV3-1 combines with J gene TRBJ1-1; no clear D. This sequence originates from a woman aged 50 to 60 with Graves' hyperthyroidism that later progressed to Graves' ophthalmopathy. Sequencing used blood. Here the CDR3 reads CASSLRAENTEAFF. The CDR3 DNA follows: TGTGCCAGCAGCCTCAGAGCTGAGAACACTGAAGCTTTCTTT.